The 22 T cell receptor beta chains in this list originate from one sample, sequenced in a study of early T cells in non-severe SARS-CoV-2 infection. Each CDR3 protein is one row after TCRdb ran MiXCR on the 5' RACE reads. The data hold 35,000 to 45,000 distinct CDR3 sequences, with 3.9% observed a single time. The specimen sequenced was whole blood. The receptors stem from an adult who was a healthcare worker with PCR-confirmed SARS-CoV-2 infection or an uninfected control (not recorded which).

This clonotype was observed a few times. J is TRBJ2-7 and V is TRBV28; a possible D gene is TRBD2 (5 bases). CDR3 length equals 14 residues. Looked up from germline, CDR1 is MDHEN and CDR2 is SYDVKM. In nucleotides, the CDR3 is TGTGCAATTGACTCCGGGAACACTAACAACGAGCAGTACTTC. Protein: CAIDSGNTNNEQYF.

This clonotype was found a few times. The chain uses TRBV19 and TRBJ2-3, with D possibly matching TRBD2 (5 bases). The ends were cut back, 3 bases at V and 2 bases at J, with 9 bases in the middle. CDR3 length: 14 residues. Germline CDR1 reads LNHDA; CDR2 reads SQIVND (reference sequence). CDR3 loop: CASSIPGSTDTQYF. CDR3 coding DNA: TGTGCCAGTAGTATCCCGGGATCCACAGATACGCAGTATTTT.

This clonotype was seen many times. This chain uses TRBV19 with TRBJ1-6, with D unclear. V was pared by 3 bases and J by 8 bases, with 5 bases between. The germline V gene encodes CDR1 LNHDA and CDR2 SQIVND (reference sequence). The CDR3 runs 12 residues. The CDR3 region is CASSILDSPLHF. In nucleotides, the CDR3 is TGTGCCAGTAGTATCCTGGATTCACCCCTCCACTTT.

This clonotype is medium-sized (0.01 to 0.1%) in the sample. Here the CDR3 reads CSASQGGGNQPQHF. Here the CDR3 DNA reads TGCAGTGCCAGCCAGGGTGGTGGCAATCAGCCCCAGCATTTT. This chain connects TRBV20-1 to TRBJ1-5; weak D call: TRBD1 (5 bases). Trimming pared 6 bases from V and 2 bases from J, leaving 14 bases between. The CDR3 has 14 residues. Germline V gives CDR1 DFQATT, CDR2 SNEGSKA (reference sequence).

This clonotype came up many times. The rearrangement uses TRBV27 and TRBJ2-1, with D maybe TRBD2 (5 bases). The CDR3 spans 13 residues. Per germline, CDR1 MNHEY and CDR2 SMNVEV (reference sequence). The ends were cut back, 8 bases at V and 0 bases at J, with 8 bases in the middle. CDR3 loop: CASGGSSYNEQFF. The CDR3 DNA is TGTGCCAGCGGTGGGAGCTCCTACAATGAGCAGTTCTTC.

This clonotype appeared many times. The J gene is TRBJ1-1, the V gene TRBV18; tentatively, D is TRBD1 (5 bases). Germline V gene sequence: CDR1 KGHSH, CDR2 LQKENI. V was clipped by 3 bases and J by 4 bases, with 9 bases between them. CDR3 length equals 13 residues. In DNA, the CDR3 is TGTGCCAGCTCACCGGGGCAGGGCACTGAAGCTTTCTTT. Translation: CASSPGQGTEAFF.

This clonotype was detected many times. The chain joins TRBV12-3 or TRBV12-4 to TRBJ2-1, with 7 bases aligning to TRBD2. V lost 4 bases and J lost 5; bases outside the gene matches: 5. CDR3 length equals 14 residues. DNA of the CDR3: TGTGCCAGCAGTTCGTCTAGCGGAAACAATGAGCAGTTCTTC. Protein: CASSSSSGNNEQFF.

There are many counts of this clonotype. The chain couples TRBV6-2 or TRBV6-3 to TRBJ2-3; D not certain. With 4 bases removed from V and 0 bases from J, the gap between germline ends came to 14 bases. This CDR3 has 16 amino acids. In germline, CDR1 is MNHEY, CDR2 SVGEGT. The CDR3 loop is CASSSLVFGSTDTQYF. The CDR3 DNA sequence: TGTGCCAGCAGTTCCTTAGTCTTTGGGAGCACAGATACGCAGTATTTT.

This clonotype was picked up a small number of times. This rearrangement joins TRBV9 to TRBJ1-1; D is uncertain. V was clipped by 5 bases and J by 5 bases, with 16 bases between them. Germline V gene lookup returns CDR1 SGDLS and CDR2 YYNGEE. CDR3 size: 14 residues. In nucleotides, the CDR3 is TGTGCCAGCAGTCGGATCCAAGTGGGAACTGAAGCTTTCTTT. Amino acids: CASSRIQVGTEAFF.

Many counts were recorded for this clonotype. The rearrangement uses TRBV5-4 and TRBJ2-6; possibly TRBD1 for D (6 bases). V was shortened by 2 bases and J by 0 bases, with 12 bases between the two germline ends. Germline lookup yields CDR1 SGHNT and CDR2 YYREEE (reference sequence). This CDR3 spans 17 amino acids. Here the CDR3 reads CASSLQGSLSGANVLTF. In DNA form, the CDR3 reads TGTGCCAGCAGCTTACAGGGCTCCCTCTCTGGGGCCAACGTCCTGACTTTC.

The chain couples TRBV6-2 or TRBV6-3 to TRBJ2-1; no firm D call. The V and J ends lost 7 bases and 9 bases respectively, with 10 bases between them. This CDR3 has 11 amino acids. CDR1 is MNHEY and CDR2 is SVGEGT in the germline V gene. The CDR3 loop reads CASNVGREQFF. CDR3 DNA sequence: TGTGCCAGCAACGTGGGCCGTGAGCAGTTCTTC.

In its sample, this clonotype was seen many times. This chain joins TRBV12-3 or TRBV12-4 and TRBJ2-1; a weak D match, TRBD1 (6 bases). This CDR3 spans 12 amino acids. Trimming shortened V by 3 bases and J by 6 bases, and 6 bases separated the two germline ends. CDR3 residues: CASSFRGNEQFF. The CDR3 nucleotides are TGTGCCAGCAGTTTCAGGGGCAATGAGCAGTTCTTC.

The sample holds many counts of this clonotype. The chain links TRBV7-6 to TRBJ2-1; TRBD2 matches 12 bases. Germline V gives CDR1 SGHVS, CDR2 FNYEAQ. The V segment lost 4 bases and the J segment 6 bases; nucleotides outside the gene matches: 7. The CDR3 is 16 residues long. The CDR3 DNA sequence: TGTGCCAGCAGCTCCCAGACTAGCGGGAGTGTCAATGAGCAGTTCTTC. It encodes CASSSQTSGSVNEQFF.

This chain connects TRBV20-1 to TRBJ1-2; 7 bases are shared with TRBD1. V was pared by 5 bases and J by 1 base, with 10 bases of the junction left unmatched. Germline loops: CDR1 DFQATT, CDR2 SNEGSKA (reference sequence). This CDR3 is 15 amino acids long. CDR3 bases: TGCAGTGCTCAGACGAGGGACAGACATAACTATGGCTACACCTTC. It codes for CSAQTRDRHNYGYTF.

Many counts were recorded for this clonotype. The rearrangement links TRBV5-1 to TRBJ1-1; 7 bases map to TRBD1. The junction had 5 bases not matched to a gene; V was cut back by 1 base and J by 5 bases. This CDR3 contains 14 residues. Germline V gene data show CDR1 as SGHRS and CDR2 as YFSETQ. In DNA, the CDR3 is TGCGCCAGCAGCTTGCAGCCAGGGGGTACTGAAGCTTTCTTT. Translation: CASSLQPGGTEAFF. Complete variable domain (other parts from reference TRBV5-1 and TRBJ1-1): KAGVTQTPRYLIKTRGQQVTLSCSPISGHRSVSWYQQTPGQGLQFLFEYFSETQRNKGNFPGRFSGRQFSNSRSEMNVSTLELGDSALYLCASSLQPGGTEAFFGQGTRLTVV.

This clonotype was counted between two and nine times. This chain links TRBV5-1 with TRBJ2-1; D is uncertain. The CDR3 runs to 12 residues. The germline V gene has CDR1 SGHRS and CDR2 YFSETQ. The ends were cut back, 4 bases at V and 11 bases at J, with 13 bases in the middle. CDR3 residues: CASSPDRRKQFF. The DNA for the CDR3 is TGCGCCAGCAGCCCAGATAGGCGGAAGCAGTTCTTC.

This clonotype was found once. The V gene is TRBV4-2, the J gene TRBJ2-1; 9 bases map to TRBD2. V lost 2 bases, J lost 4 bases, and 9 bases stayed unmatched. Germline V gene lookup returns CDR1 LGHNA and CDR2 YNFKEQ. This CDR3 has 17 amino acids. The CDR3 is CASSQIVTSGSYNEQFF. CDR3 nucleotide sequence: TGTGCCAGCAGCCAAATCGTGACTAGCGGATCATACAATGAGCAGTTCTTC.

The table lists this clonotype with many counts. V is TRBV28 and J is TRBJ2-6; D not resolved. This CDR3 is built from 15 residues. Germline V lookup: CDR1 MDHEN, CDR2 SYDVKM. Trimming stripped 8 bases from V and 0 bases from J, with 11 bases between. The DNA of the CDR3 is TGTGCCAGCTCGTTTGGTAACTCTGGGGCCAACGTCCTGACTTTC. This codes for CASSFGNSGANVLTF.

Written as DNA, the CDR3 is TGTGCCAGCAGCCATAGGCCGACAGATACGCAGTATTTT. It yields the protein CASSHRPTDTQYF. The V and J genes are TRBV3-1 and TRBJ2-3; D gene ambiguous. Germline V gene data show CDR1 as LGHDT and CDR2 as YNNKEL (reference sequence). The CDR3 sequence is 13 residues long. The V end was cut by 3 bases, the J end by 3 bases, with 7 bases between.

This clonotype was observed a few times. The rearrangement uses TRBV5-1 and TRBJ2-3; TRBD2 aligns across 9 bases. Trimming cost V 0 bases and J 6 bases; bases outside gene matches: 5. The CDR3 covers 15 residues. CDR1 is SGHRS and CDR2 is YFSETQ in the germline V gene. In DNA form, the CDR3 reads TGCGCCAGCAGCTTGGGGCTAGCGGGACCGGATACGCAGTATTTT. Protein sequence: CASSLGLAGPDTQYF.

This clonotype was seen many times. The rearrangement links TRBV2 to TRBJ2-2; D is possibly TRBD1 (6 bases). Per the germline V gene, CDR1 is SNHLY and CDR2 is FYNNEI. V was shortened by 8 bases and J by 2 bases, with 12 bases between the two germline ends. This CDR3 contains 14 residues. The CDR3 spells CASCGDTNTGELFF. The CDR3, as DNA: TGTGCCAGCTGTGGGGACACAAACACCGGGGAGCTGTTTTTT.

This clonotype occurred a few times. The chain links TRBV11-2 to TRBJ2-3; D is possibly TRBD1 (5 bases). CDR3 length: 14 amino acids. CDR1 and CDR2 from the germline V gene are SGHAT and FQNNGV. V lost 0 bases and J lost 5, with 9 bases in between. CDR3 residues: CASSLESGRDTQYF. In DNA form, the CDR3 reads TGTGCCAGCAGCTTAGAGTCAGGGCGAGATACGCAGTATTTT. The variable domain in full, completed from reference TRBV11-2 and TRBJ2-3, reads EAGVAQSPRYKIIEKRQSVAFWCNPISGHATLYWYQQILGQGPKLLIQFQNNGVVDDSQLPKDRFSAERLKGVDSTLKIQPAKLEDSAVYLCASSLESGRDTQYFGPGTRLTVL.